This TCR beta chain derives from a study of blood T cell repertoires in COVID-19. At the level of the study: Samples taken during acute and convalescent COVID-19 were collected in the United States, Italy and Spain. From T cells, B-cell-depleted T cells, or PBMCs came the material, which was cDNA or gDNA.

Trimming took 0 bases from V and 8 from J; bases not matched to a gene: 14. CDR3 length equals 18 residues. Germline CDR1 and CDR2: KGHDR and SFDVKD. Measured with immunoSEQ multiplex PCR; TCRdb has only the in-frame clones, and not every one. Counted here are fewer than 60,000 clones, around 80% occurring once; the ten biggest clones make up roughly 8.2%. This rearrangement joins TRBV24-1 to TRBJ2-1; 8 positions match TRBD2. Sequenced sample: peripheral blood. This clonotype was sampled from a human donor in a cohort sampled during active COVID-19. The chain's CDR3 is CATSDLPEAAGDGDEQFF. The CDR3 nucleotides read TGTGCCACCAGTGATTTGCCGGAGGCAGCGGGAGATGGCGATGAGCAGTTCTTC.